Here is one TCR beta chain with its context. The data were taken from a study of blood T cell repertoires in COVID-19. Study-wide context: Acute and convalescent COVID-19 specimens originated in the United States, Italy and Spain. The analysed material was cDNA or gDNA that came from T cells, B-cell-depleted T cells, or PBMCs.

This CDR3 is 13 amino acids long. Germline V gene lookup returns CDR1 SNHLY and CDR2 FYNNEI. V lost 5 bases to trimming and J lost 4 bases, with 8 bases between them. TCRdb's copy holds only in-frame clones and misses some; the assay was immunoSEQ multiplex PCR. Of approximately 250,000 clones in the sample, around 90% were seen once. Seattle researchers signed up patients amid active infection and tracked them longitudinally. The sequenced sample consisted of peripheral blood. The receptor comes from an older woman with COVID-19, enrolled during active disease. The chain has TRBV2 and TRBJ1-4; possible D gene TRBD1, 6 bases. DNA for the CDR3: TGTGCCAGCAGTCGGGACATTAATGAAAAACTGTTTTTT. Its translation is CASSRDINEKLFF.